This T cell receptor beta chain was recorded in a study of blood T cell repertoires in COVID-19. Study-level information: Some COVID-19 samples were acute and others convalescent; all came from the United States, Italy and Spain. From T cells, B-cell-depleted T cells, or PBMCs came the material, which was cDNA or gDNA.

In the authors' workflow: Researchers report that nucleated cell counts were estimated from reference gene primer amplification. Clones were sequenced by immunoSEQ multiplex PCR, and TCRdb holds only the in-frame ones, with some missing. V and J calls and clone size follow that table, whereas D and trimming were derived from the DNA. The sample contains roughly 84,000 clones, 75% to 90% of which appear only once. Notes on this clone: At one end, the junction sequence differs from germline, possibly due to a read error.

The receptor was derived from a woman aged 40 to 49 with active or convalescent COVID-19. The sample was peripheral blood.

The CDR3 DNA reads as TGTGCCAGCAGGGAAGTAGAAAGCACTGAAGCTTTCTTT. Translated: CASREVESTEAFF. The rearrangement links TRBV6-1 to TRBJ1-1, with D uncertain. This CDR3 is built from 13 residues. Germline V CDR1 and CDR2: MNHNS, SASEGT.